Sequencing of this TCR beta chain was carried out in a study of beta chain features in type 1 diabetes. Whole-study results and caveats: Researchers report that Type 1 diabetes patients had moderately but significantly shorter TCRB CDR3s across all four CD4+ subsets.

V lost 5 bases, J lost 0 bases, and 8 bases stayed unmatched. CDR1 SEHNR and CDR2 FQNEAQ come from the germline V gene (reference sequence). The CDR3 spans 18 residues. This clone has just one count. The target antigen is unknown. Isolated RNA was reverse transcribed in full, so expressed TCRB transcripts were sequenced. Here immunoSEQ multiplex PCR was the method, and the copy in TCRdb shows in-frame clones only, minus some. The sample consists of some 63,000 clones, roughly 49% of them appearing once. This sequence originates from a man aged 25 to 45 with type 1 diabetes. The chain carries TRBV7-9 and TRBJ2-6, with 9 positions matching TRBD1. The source material was central memory CD4+ T cells from blood. The DNA of the CDR3 is TGTGCCAGCAGCCAGACCGGGACAGGGAACTCTGGGGCCAACGTCCTGACTTTC. It translates to CASSQTGTGNSGANVLTF.